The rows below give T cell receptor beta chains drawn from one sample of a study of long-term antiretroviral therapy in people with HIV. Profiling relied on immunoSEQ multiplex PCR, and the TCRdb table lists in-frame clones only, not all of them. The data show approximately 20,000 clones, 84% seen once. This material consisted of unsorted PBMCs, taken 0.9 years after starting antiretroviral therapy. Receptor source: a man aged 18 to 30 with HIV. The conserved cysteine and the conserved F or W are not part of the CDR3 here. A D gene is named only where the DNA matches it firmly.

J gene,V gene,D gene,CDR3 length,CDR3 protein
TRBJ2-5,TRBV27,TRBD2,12,ASWPGLGQETQY
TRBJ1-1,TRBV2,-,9,ASTGNTEAF
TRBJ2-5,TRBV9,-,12,ASSVALTEETQY
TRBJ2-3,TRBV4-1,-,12,ASSYGARADTQY
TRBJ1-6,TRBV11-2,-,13,ASSSFRMRGSPLH
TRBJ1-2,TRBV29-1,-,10,SALTANYGYT
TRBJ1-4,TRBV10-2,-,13,ASSGPGQGNEKLF
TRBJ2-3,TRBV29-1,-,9,SAGETDTQY
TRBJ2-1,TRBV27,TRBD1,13,ASSLGQGASGEQF
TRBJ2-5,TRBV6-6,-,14,ASQKKKGPHQETQY
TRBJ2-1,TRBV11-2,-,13,ASSLVGGAKNEQF
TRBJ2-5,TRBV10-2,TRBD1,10,ASGDSQETQY
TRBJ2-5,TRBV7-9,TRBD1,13,ASSFRTGTQETQY
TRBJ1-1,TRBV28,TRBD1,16,ASSPWDSLNVIRFEAF
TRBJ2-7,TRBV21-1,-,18,ASSKVKDKFFRDYPYEQY
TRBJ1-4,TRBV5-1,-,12,ASSGRELDEKLF
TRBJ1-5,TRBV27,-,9,ASSLNQPQH
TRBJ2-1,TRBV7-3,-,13,ASSLRGAVYNEQF
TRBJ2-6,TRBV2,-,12,ASSEETWANVLT
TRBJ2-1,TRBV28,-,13,ASSLRGAKYNEQF
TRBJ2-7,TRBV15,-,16,ATSREPVGRGGSYEQY
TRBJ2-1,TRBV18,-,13,ASSPAARTYNEQF
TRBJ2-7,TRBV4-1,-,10,ASSQAGDEQY
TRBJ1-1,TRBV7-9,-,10,ASSLGLFEAF
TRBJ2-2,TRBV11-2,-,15,ASRLRSRGANTGELF
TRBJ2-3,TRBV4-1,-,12,ASSQPFQSDTQY
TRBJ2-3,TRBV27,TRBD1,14,ASSPSGTGYADTQY
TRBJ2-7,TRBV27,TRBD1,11,ASRDRSSYEQY
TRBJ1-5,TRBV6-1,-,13,ASSEVGTMNQPQH
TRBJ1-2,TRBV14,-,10,ASSIRGYGYT
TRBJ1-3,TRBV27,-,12,ASSSLHSGNTIY
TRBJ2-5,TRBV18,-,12,ASSPGAGQETQY
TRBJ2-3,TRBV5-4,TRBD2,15,ASSLVVAGGNTDTQY
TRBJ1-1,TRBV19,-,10,ASSKRTDEAF
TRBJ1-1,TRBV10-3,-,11,AIRAGWDTEAF
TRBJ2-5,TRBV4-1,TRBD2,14,ASSQGQRGAGETQY
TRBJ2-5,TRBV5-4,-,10,ASSLWDPEQY
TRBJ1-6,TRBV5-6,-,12,ASSFGRGSSTLH
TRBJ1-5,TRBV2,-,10,ASTRGNQPQH
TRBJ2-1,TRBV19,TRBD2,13,ASIPSGGGGHEQF
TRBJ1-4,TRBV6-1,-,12,ASGATATNEKLF
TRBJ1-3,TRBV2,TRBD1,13,ASGGAGGTGNTIY
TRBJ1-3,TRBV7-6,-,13,ASSPRRAGANTIY
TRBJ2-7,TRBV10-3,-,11,AISEGETYEQY
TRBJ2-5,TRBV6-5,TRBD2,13,ASSYSPGGQETQY
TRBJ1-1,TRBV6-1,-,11,ASSKQGNTEAF
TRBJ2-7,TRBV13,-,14,ASSLGRGISSYEQY
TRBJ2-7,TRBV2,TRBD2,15,ASSSPWERGYSYEQY
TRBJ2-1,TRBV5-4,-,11,ASSGTSTNEQF
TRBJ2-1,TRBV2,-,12,ASSDTSTGNEQF
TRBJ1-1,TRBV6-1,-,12,ASSEYSGNTEAF
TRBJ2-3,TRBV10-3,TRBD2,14,AISDGGGLGADTQY
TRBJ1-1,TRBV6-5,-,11,ASSYSKDTEAF
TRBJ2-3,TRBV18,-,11,ASSPTTGETQY
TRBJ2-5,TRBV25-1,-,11,ASSIQGGETQY
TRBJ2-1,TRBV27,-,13,ASIPGAGIYNEQF
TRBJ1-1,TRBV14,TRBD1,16,ASSPGTVKLVANTEAF
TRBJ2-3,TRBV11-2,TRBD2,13,ASSLGAGSTDTQY
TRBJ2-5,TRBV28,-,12,ASSGGPDQETQY
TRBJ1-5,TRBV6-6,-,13,ASSYPAGGNQPQH